Listed here are 18 T cell receptor beta chains from one sample, sequenced in a study of shared clonotypes between healthy human individuals. Profiling relied on immunoSEQ multiplex PCR, and the TCRdb table lists in-frame clones only, not all of them. The data contain millions of clones, around nine tenths of them seen just once; the ten biggest clones take up around 0.14%. The sequenced material came from naive CD4+ T cells sorted from blood. Subset defined: CD45RA+ positively selected. All receptors come from a man younger than 35 in good health.

This clone was detected a few times. Other DNA sequences from this sample encode an identical CDR3 as well. The V call is TRBV9, the J call TRBJ2-3; 8 bases map to TRBD1. The CDR3 has 14 amino acids. Per germline, CDR1 SGDLS and CDR2 YYNGEE. V was pared by 4 bases and J by 3 bases, with 4 bases of the junction left unmatched. CDR3 nucleotide sequence: TGTGCCAGCAGCCCCCGGACAGGGACAGATACGCAGTATTTT. As protein: CASSPRTGTDTQYF.

V gene TRBV2 combines with J gene TRBJ2-7; the match to TRBD1 covers 7 bases. Trimming at V came to 6 bases and at J to 2 bases, leaving 13 bases not matched to a gene. Germline loops: CDR1 SNHLY, CDR2 FYNNEI. The CDR3 loop spans 16 amino acids. The chain's CDR3 is CASSQRVTGSAYEQYF. The CDR3 DNA reads TGTGCCAGCAGCCAGAGAGTGACAGGGTCAGCCTACGAGCAGTACTTC.

This rearrangement joins TRBV7-2 to TRBJ2-1; 11 bases match TRBD2. The CDR3 has 16 residues. Trimming took 2 bases from V and 7 from J; bases not matched to a gene: 7. Germline V gives CDR1 SGHTA, CDR2 FQGNSA. For the CDR3, the DNA is TGTGCCAGCAGCTTACAACTAGCGGGAGTGGTTAATGAGCAGTTCTTC. Translation gives CASSLQLAGVVNEQFF. The whole variable domain, filled in from reference TRBV7-2 and TRBJ2-1, reads GAGVSQSPSNKVTEKGKDVELRCDPISGHTALYWYRQSLGQGLEFLIYFQGNSAPDKSGLPSDRFSAERTGGSVSTLTIQRTQQEDSAVYLCASSLQLAGVVNEQFFGPGTRLTVL.

This clone showed up just once. The CDR3 nucleotides are TGCGCCAGCAGCTTGGATGGTGGTGGGGCCAACGTCCTGACTTTC. The encoded protein is CASSLDGGGANVLTF. This rearrangement joins TRBV5-1 to TRBJ2-6; no clear D gene. Per germline, CDR1 SGHRS and CDR2 YFSETQ. Trimming removed 0 bases from V and 3 bases from J, with 7 bases in between. There are 15 residues in the CDR3.

The chain couples TRBV5-1 to TRBJ2-7; D may be TRBD1 (6 bases). Germline CDR1 and CDR2: SGHRS and YFSETQ. The CDR3 has 14 amino acids. Between the trimmed V and J ends, which lost 4 bases and 2 bases, there was a span of 13 bases. The CDR3: CASSPQGFPYEQYF. CDR3 DNA sequence: TGCGCCAGCAGCCCTCAGGGGTTCCCCTACGAGCAGTACTTC. The complete variable domain, with remaining parts taken from reference TRBV5-1 and TRBJ2-7, reads KAGVTQTPRYLIKTRGQQVTLSCSPISGHRSVSWYQQTPGQGLQFLFEYFSETQRNKGNFPGRFSGRQFSNSRSEMNVSTLELGDSALYLCASSPQGFPYEQYFGPGTRLTVT.

The V call is TRBV7-3, the J call TRBJ2-7, with 12 bases fitting TRBD2. The length of the CDR3 is 15 residues. Germline lookup yields CDR1 SGHTA and CDR2 FQGTGA. Losses at the gene ends were 5 bases for V and 2 bases for J; bases not matched to a gene: 4. The DNA for the CDR3 is TGTGCCAGCAGCGAACTAGCGGGGGGCCCCTACGAGCAGTACTTC. It codes for CASSELAGGPYEQYF.

The chain combines TRBV2 with TRBJ2-1; TRBD2 matches at 12 bases. CDR3 length: 16 residues. The J segment lost 3 bases and the V segment lost 6 bases, leaving 6 bases of the junction unmatched. Germline lookup yields CDR1 SNHLY and CDR2 FYNNEI. The CDR3 DNA reads TGTGCCAGCAGCCGACTAGCGGGAGATTACTACAATGAGCAGTTCTTC. Translation: CASSRLAGDYYNEQFF.

V and J are TRBV18 and TRBJ1-5; D ambiguous. CDR1 and CDR2 from the germline V gene are KGHSH and LQKENI. Trimming took 6 bases from V and 4 from J, leaving 13 bases between them. The CDR3 consists of 14 residues. The CDR3 region is CASSQSFGNQPQHF. In nucleotides, the CDR3 is TGTGCCAGCTCCCAGTCTTTTGGGAATCAGCCCCAGCATTTT.

In this sample, this clone turned up a few times. The genes are TRBV6-5 and TRBJ1-5; D is possibly TRBD1 (6 bases). CDR3 length: 14 residues. The V gene lost 7 bases and the J gene lost 2 bases, with 12 bases spanning the gap. The germline gives CDR1 MNHEY, CDR2 SVGAGI. As DNA, the CDR3 is TGTGCCAGCACCATACGACAGGGCAATCAGCCCCAGCATTTT. It specifies CASTIRQGNQPQHF.

The V gene is TRBV18, the J gene TRBJ2-7; TRBD2 might be the D (7 bases). V gave up 3 bases and J gave up 0 bases, with 12 bases separating them. The CDR3 length is 15 residues. Germline-derived CDR1 and CDR2 are KGHSH and LQKENI. As DNA, the CDR3 is TGTGCCAGCTCACCCGTAGGGGGGGACTCCTACGAGCAGTACTTC. Protein product: CASSPVGGDSYEQYF.

The chain has TRBV5-4 and TRBJ2-3; TRBD1 might be the D (6 bases). The germline V and J ends were trimmed by 3 bases and 4 bases, with 15 bases remaining between them. The CDR3 runs 15 residues. CDR1 and CDR2 (germline): SGHNT, YYREEE (reference sequence). The CDR3 DNA reads TGTGCCAGCAGCTCGTACAATACAGGGTCAGATACGCAGTATTTT. As protein: CASSSYNTGSDTQYF.

V is TRBV5-5 and J is TRBJ1-1, with 9 bases fitting TRBD1. The CDR3 covers 15 residues. Germline lookup yields CDR1 SGHKS and CDR2 YYEKEE (reference sequence). V gave up 4 bases and J gave up 0 bases; unmatched junction bases: 4. CDR3 in DNA: TGTGCCAGCAGCGGACAGGGGCTCATGAACACTGAAGCTTTCTTT. It codes for CASSGQGLMNTEAFF.

The V gene is TRBV4-1, the J gene TRBJ2-7; the D gene is possibly TRBD2 (6 bases). The CDR3 is 15 residues long. Germline CDR1 and CDR2: MGHRA and YSYEKL. Trimming shortened V by 1 base and J by 3 bases, and 13 bases separated the two germline ends. The CDR3 spells CASSQGVAAHYEQYF. The CDR3 nucleotides read TGCGCCAGCAGCCAAGGGGTAGCGGCCCACTACGAGCAGTACTTC.

The chain joins TRBV5-4 to TRBJ2-2; 7 bases agree with TRBD1. Germline CDR1 reads SGHNT; CDR2 reads YYREEE (reference sequence). Trimming at V came to 0 bases and at J to 2 bases, leaving 4 bases not matched to a gene. The CDR3 covers 16 residues. The CDR3 is CASSLVGTANTGELFF. The CDR3 region has the DNA TGTGCCAGCAGCTTGGTTGGGACAGCCAACACCGGGGAGCTGTTTTTT.

This chain connects TRBV2 to TRBJ2-7, with 14 bases fitting TRBD2. V gave up 4 bases and J gave up 6 bases; unmatched junction bases: 8. CDR1 and CDR2 (germline): SNHLY, FYNNEI. The CDR3 runs 16 residues. This CDR3 reads CASSVGTSGSRREQYF. The DNA of the CDR3 is TGTGCCAGCAGTGTCGGGACTAGCGGGAGTCGACGCGAGCAGTACTTC.

The chain combines TRBV19 with TRBJ2-4; TRBD1 might be the D (7 bases). The ends were cut back, 6 bases at V and 0 bases at J, with 15 bases in the middle. The germline gives CDR1 LNHDA, CDR2 SQIVND (reference sequence). The CDR3 consists of 16 residues. The CDR3 DNA reads TGTGCCAGTAGCCCGGCGGGACAGATAGCCAAAAACATTCAGTACTTC. Protein sequence: CASSPAGQIAKNIQYF.

This clone is a singleton in its sample. This sequence joins TRBV5-4 and TRBJ1-2; a weak D match, TRBD1 (6 bases). Trimming took 0 bases from V and 3 from J, leaving 12 bases between them. Germline loops: CDR1 SGHNT, CDR2 YYREEE (reference sequence). The CDR3 totals 15 residues. The CDR3 nucleotides read TGTGCCAGCAGCTTGGAAATCGGACAGCACTATGGCTACACCTTC. Its protein product is CASSLEIGQHYGYTF.

The chain is built from TRBV6-1 and TRBJ2-7, with D possibly matching TRBD2 (7 bases). Germline CDR1 reads MNHNS; CDR2 reads SASEGT. The CDR3 is 14 amino acids. Trimming removed 6 bases from V and 3 bases from J, with 15 bases in between. CDR3 nucleotide sequence: TGTGCCAGCAGACAGGAGGGGGGGGTCTACGAGCAGTACTTC. Protein: CASRQEGGVYEQYF.